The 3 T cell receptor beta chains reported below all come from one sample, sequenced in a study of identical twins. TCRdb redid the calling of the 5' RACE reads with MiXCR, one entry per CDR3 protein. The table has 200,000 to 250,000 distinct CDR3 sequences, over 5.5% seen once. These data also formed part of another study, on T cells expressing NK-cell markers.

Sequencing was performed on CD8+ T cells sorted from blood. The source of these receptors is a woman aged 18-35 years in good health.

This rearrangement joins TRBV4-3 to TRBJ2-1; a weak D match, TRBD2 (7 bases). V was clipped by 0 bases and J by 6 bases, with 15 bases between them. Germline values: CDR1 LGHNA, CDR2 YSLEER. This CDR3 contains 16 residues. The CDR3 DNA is TGCGCCAGCAGCCAAGAACCGGAGGGGGAGGGCAATGAGCAGTTCTTC. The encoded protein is CASSQEPEGEGNEQFF.

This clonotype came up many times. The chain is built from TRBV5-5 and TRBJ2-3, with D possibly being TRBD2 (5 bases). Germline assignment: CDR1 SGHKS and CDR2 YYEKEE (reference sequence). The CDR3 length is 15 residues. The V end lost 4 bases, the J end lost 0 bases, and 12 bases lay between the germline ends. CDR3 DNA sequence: TGTGCCAGCAGCCTAGGGAGTTTTAGCACAGATACGCAGTATTTT. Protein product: CASSLGSFSTDTQYF.

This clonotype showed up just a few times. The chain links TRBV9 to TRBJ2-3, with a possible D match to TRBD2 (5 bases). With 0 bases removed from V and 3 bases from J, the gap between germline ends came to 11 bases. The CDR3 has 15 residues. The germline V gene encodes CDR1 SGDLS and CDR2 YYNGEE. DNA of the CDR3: TGTGCCAGCAGCGTAGAGGGAACTAGAACAGATACGCAGTATTTT. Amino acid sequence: CASSVEGTRTDTQYF.